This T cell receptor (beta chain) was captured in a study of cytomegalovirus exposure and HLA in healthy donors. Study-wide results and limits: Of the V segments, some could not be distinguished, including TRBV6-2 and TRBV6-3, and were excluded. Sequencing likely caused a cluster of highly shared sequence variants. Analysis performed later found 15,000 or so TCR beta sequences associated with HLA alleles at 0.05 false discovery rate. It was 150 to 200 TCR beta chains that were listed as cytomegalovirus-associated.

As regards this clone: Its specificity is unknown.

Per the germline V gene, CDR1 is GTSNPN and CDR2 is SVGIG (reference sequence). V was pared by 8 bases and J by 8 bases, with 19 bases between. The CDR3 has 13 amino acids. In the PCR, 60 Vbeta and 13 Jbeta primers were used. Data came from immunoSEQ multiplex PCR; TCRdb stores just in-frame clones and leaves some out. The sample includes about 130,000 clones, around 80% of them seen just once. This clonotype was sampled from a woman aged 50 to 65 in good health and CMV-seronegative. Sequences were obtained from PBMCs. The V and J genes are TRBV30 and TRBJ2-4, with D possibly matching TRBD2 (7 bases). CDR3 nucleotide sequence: TGTGCCCACGGGGGGCAGGGGTTGGACATTCAGTACTTC. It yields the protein CAHGGQGLDIQYF.